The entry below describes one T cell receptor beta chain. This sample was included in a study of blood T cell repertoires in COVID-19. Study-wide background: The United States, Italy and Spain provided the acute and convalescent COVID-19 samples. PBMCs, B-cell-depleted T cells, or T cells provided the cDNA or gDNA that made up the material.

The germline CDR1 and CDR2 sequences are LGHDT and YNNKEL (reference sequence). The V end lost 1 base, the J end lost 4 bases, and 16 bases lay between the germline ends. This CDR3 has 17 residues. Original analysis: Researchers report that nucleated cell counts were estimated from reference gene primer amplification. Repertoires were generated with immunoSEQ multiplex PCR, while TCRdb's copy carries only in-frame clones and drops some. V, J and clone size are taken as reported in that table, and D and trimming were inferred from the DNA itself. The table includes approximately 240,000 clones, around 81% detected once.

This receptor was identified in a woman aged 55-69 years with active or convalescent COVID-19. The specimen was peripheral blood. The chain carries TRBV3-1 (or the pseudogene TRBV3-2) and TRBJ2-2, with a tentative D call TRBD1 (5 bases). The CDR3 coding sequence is TGTGCCAGCAGCCAAGTAGGTAGGGGTGGCGGCACCGGGGAGCTGTTTTTT. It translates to CASSQVGRGGGTGELFF.